The 6 T cell receptor beta chains presented below share a single source sample, sequenced in a study of blood T cell repertoires in COVID-19. Here immunoSEQ multiplex PCR was the method, and the copy in TCRdb shows in-frame clones only, minus some. This table holds 150,000 or so clones, approximately 82% found once. The source material was peripheral blood. The source of these receptors is a woman aged 50 to 65 in a cohort sampled during active or convalescent COVID-19.

The J gene is TRBJ2-2, the V gene TRBV30; TRBD2 agrees at 9 bases. Germline loops: CDR1 GTSNPN, CDR2 SVGIG (reference sequence). The CDR3 has 14 residues. Unmatched junction bases numbered 5, after V lost 5 bases and J lost 4 bases. The CDR3 region is CAWAGGGGTGELFF. DNA of the CDR3: TGTGCCTGGGCGGGCGGGGGGGGCACCGGGGAGCTGTTTTTT.

The gene calls are TRBV3-1 (or the pseudogene TRBV3-2) and TRBJ2-5; 7 bases are a match to TRBD1. The V gene's germline CDR1 is LGHDT and CDR2 YNNKEL (reference sequence). Unmatched junction bases numbered 11, after V lost 4 bases and J lost 6 bases. CDR3 size: 15 residues. In DNA, the CDR3 is TGTGCCAGCAGCCTCCGGACAGGCCAGACCCAGACCCAGTACTTC. Residues: CASSLRTGQTQTQYF.

The chain couples TRBV5-1 to TRBJ1-2; D is uncertain. V was clipped by 2 bases and J by 2 bases, with 10 bases between them. There are 14 residues in the CDR3. CDR1 is SGHRS, CDR2 YFSETQ, per germline. In DNA form, the CDR3 reads TGCGCCAGCAGCTTTTCAACAGACAACTATGGCTACACCTTC. This gives the protein CASSFSTDNYGYTF.

The V and J genes are TRBV11-2 and TRBJ2-7, with 9 bases matching TRBD1. Germline lookup yields CDR1 SGHAT and CDR2 FQNNGV. Trimming at V came to 5 bases and at J to 7 bases, leaving 12 bases not matched to a gene. The CDR3 extends over 15 amino acids. DNA for the CDR3: TGTGCCAGCAGCCTCGGGACAGGGCTTGGTATAGAGCAGTACTTC. It is translated as CASSLGTGLGIEQYF.

In this sample, this clone turned up once. The rearrangement links TRBV19 to TRBJ1-2; D perhaps matches TRBD1 (6 bases). Trimming removed 5 bases from V and 2 bases from J, with 12 bases in between. The CDR3 contains 14 residues. CDR1 and CDR2 (germline): LNHDA, SQIVND (reference sequence). The CDR3, as DNA: TGTGCCAGTAGTCCCAACGGACAGAACTATGGCTACACCTTC. This gives the protein CASSPNGQNYGYTF.

The rearrangement joins TRBV12-3 or TRBV12-4 to TRBJ2-5, with D maybe TRBD2 (6 bases). This CDR3 has 13 amino acids. Trimming pared 5 bases from V and 7 bases from J, leaving 14 bases between. The CDR3 region has the DNA TGTGCCAGCAGTCCCACTCTTAGCGGGACCCAGTACTTC. Protein sequence: CASSPTLSGTQYF.